This is a list of T cell receptor beta chains from one sample in a study of T cell repertoires in cytomegalovirus infection. TCRdb itself ran the reads through MiXCR, one entry per CDR3 protein. The sample has 250,000 to 300,000 distinct CDR3 sequences; more than 20% are singletons. Sequencing input: PBMCs. The receptors were gathered from a human donor in good health (CMV status not recorded). Some clones in this sample may be carry-over from other donors' samples. Each CDR3 is given with its conserved first and last residue. D genes are given only for firm matches. Size is stated for part of the rows, as once, few or many counts, or as a class when the clone is expanded.

CDR3 protein | CDR3 DNA | V gene | D gene | clone size | J gene
CATSDPGGTGGLGELFF | TGTGCCACCAGTGACCCTGGAGGGACAGGGGGACTCGGGGAGCTGTTTTTT | TRBV24-1 | TRBD1 | few | TRBJ2-2
CSARPLDPSGNTIYF | TGCAGTGCTAGACCCCTCGATCCGTCTGGAAACACCATATATTTT | TRBV20-1 | NA | NA | TRBJ1-3
CASSYVPSAEQYF | TGTGCCAGCAGTTATGTGCCCTCTGCCGAGCAGTACTTC | TRBV6-1 | NA | NA | TRBJ2-7
CASSPTDNEQFF | TGTGCCAGCAGTCCGACAGACAATGAGCAGTTCTTC | TRBV11-2 | NA | NA | TRBJ2-1
CASLTGNQPQHF | TGTGCCAGCCTTACAGGGAATCAGCCCCAGCATTTT | TRBV19 | NA | NA | TRBJ1-5
CASSPRVMNTEAFF | TGTGCCAGTAGTCCCCGAGTGATGAACACTGAAGCTTTCTTT | TRBV19 | NA | NA | TRBJ1-1
CSARSWGATQPQHF | TGCAGTGCTAGGTCTTGGGGCGCAACTCAGCCCCAGCATTTT | TRBV20-1 | NA | NA | TRBJ1-5
CASSLGPRASTEAFF | TGCGCCAGCAGCTTGGGGCCTCGGGCGAGCACTGAAGCTTTCTTT | TRBV5-1 | NA | NA | TRBJ1-1
CASSHAPGLGKLFF | TGTGCCAGCAGCCACGCCCCAGGGTTAGGGAAACTGTTTTTT | TRBV7-2 | NA | many | TRBJ1-4
CASKLRGNGYEQYF | TGTGCCAGCAAACTGAGGGGGAATGGCTACGAGCAGTACTTC | TRBV28 | NA | NA | TRBJ2-7
CASSLGVRATYNEQFF | TGCGCCAGCAGCTTGGGGGTCAGGGCGACCTACAATGAGCAGTTCTTC | TRBV5-1 | NA | few | TRBJ2-1
CASSSVLGTGEQFF | TGCGCCAGCAGCTCCGTGCTAGGTACAGGTGAGCAGTTCTTC | TRBV5-1 | NA | few | TRBJ2-1
CASKATSTDTQYF | TGCGCCAGCAAGGCCACCAGCACAGATACGCAGTATTTT | TRBV10-2 | NA | NA | TRBJ2-3
CASSLVNGATGELFF | TGCGCCAGCAGCTTGGTGAACGGAGCCACCGGGGAGCTGTTTTTT | TRBV5-1 | NA | few | TRBJ2-2
CATSLSAGTDTQYF | TGTGCCACCAGTTTATCGGCAGGCACAGATACGCAGTATTTT | TRBV28 | NA | NA | TRBJ2-3
CASRKTGGAPYNEQFF | TGTGCCAGCAGAAAAACAGGGGGCGCCCCCTACAATGAGCAGTTCTTC | TRBV12-3/TRBV12-4 | TRBD1 | NA | TRBJ2-1
CSARRREGLIDTQYF | TGCAGTGCTAGAAGACGGGAGGGGTTAATTGATACGCAGTATTTT | TRBV20-1 | TRBD2 | few | TRBJ2-3
CASSLDRGTNEKLFF | TGTGCCAGCAGCTTAGACAGGGGAACTAATGAAAAACTGTTTTTT | TRBV7-2 | TRBD1 | many | TRBJ1-4
CATSDPGTSANEQFF | TGTGCCACCAGTGATCCCGGGACTAGCGCCAATGAGCAGTTCTTC | TRBV24-1 | TRBD2 | few | TRBJ2-1
CAISSSGRGLAYNEQFF | TGTGCCATCAGTAGTTCGGGACGGGGACTAGCCTACAATGAGCAGTTCTTC | TRBV10-3 | TRBD2 | NA | TRBJ2-1
CASSQYWGESPLHF | TGTGCCAGCAGCCAGTACTGGGGGGAATCACCCCTCCACTTT | TRBV7-2 | NA | few | TRBJ1-6
CASSSQGALRDTQYF | TGTGCCAGCAGCTCACAGGGGGCGCTTAGAGATACGCAGTATTTT | TRBV7-2 | TRBD1 | NA | TRBJ2-3